Shown below are 20 T cell receptor beta chains from a single sample sequenced in a study of blood T cell repertoires in COVID-19. Libraries were prepared by immunoSEQ multiplex PCR; TCRdb keeps only in-frame clonotypes and omits some of them. The sample contains 15,000 to 20,000 clones, approximately 90% of which appear only once. The sample comprised peripheral blood. The source of these receptors is a man aged 65 to 85 with acute or convalescent COVID-19.

The gene calls are TRBV6-5 and TRBJ1-5; 8 bases line up with TRBD1. V lost 5 bases to trimming and J lost 4 bases; unmatched junction nucleotides: 1. The CDR3 runs 13 residues. The germline V gene encodes CDR1 MNHEY and CDR2 SVGAGI. CDR3 loop: CASSRTGNQPQHF. The CDR3 nucleotides read TGTGCCAGCAGTCGGACAGGGAATCAGCCCCAGCATTTT.

CDR3 DNA: TGTGCCAGCAGCTTGGACAGGGGGCTAAGGACCCAGTACTTC. This codes for CASSLDRGLRTQYF. The chain combines TRBV7-9 with TRBJ2-5; 11 positions match TRBD1. The CDR3 loop spans 14 amino acids. V lost 3 bases to trimming and J lost 7 bases; unmatched junction nucleotides: 4. CDR1 is SEHNR and CDR2 is FQNEAQ in the germline V gene (reference sequence).

The chain joins TRBV24-1 to TRBJ2-3, with 10 bases that match TRBD2. Germline V gene data show CDR1 as KGHDR and CDR2 as SFDVKD. The CDR3 has 15 residues. V shed 7 bases, J shed 5 bases, and the junction held 8 bases outside the gene matches. The DNA of the CDR3 is TGTGCCACCAGCCTCTCTAGCGGGAGTGGAGATACGCAGTATTTT. Translating gives CATSLSSGSGDTQYF.

The rearrangement links TRBV7-2 to TRBJ2-7; 9 nucleotides agree with TRBD2. V shed 5 bases and J 0 bases; nucleotides not matched to a gene: 2. The germline V gene has CDR1 SGHTA and CDR2 FQGNSA. The CDR3 runs 14 residues. CDR3 region: CASSASGASYEQYF. The CDR3 bases are TGTGCCAGCAGCGCTAGCGGGGCCTCCTACGAGCAGTACTTC. The full variable domain, rest sourced from reference TRBV7-2 and TRBJ2-7, is GAGVSQSPSNKVTEKGKDVELRCDPISGHTALYWYRQSLGQGLEFLIYFQGNSAPDKSGLPSDRFSAERTGGSVSTLTIQRTQQEDSAVYLCASSASGASYEQYFGPGTRLTVT.

The genes are TRBV7-2 and TRBJ1-1; the D gene is possibly TRBD1 (5 bases). The CDR3 is 17 amino acids. Trimming pared 5 bases from V and 1 base from J, leaving 20 bases between. The germline V gene encodes CDR1 SGHTA and CDR2 FQGNSA. The CDR3: CASSPMRHTGGNTEAFF. DNA of the CDR3: TGTGCCAGCAGCCCGATGAGGCATACGGGGGGGAACACTGAAGCTTTCTTT.

The J gene is TRBJ1-2, the V gene TRBV28; no clear D. V lost 5 bases and J 2 bases, leaving 15 bases between the germline ends. This CDR3 is 15 amino acids long. The V gene's germline CDR1 is MDHEN and CDR2 SYDVKM. For the CDR3, the DNA is TGTGCCAGCAGTCCCGGCAGAGGCTCCAACTATGGCTACACCTTC. Its protein product is CASSPGRGSNYGYTF.

The rearrangement uses TRBV7-8 and TRBJ2-6, with D uncertain. This CDR3 contains 15 residues. CDR1 and CDR2 from the germline V gene are SGHVS and FQNEAQ. The V and J ends lost 5 bases and 1 base respectively, with 9 bases between them. The CDR3 coding sequence is TGTGCCAGCAGCCTATCCCTATCTGGGGCCAACGTCCTGACTTTC. Its translation: CASSLSLSGANVLTF.

The chain has TRBV18 and TRBJ2-5, with 9 nucleotides matching TRBD2. J lost 6 bases, V lost 2 bases, and 7 bases had no gene match. Germline V CDR1 and CDR2: KGHSH, LQKENI. This CDR3 spans 15 amino acids. CDR3 protein: CASSPDSGGGQTQYF. Here the CDR3 DNA reads TGTGCCAGCTCACCAGATAGCGGGGGTGGCCAGACCCAGTACTTC.

The V gene is TRBV7-9, the J gene TRBJ1-5, with D maybe TRBD1 (6 bases). V lost 3 bases to trimming and J lost 4 bases, with 13 bases between them. Germline CDR1 reads SEHNR; CDR2 reads FQNEAQ (reference sequence). This CDR3 comprises 15 residues. The CDR3 here is CASSFGSQGNQPQHF. As DNA, the CDR3 is TGTGCCAGCAGCTTTGGGTCCCAGGGGAATCAGCCCCAGCATTTT.

The rearrangement joins TRBV29-1 to TRBJ2-5, with 8 positions matching TRBD2. V lost 7 bases to trimming and J lost 5 bases; unmatched junction nucleotides: 6. This CDR3 comprises 12 residues. Germline CDR1 reads SQVTM; CDR2 reads ANQGSEA. The DNA of the CDR3 is TGCAGCGGTAGGACGGGGGGGGAGACCCAGTACTTC. Protein sequence: CSGRTGGETQYF.

V usage is TRBV6-5 and J usage is TRBJ2-1; a possible D gene is TRBD2 (5 bases). Germline CDR1 and CDR2: MNHEY and SVGAGI. V lost 6 bases and J 4 bases, leaving 16 bases between the germline ends. This CDR3 is built from 15 residues. The CDR3 bases are TGTGCCAGCAGGAAGGAGGAGAGGCAGTACAATGAGCAGTTCTTC. This codes for CASRKEERQYNEQFF.

This chain joins TRBV24-1 and TRBJ2-5, with D hard to call. Germline V CDR1 and CDR2: KGHDR, SFDVKD. The CDR3 covers 15 residues. The V end lost 4 bases, the J end lost 0 bases, and 11 bases lay between the germline ends. The CDR3 DNA reads TGTGCCACCAGTGACGCTGACACCCACCAAGAGACCCAGTACTTC. Its protein product is CATSDADTHQETQYF.

This sequence joins TRBV7-9 and TRBJ2-7; D is perhaps TRBD1 (7 bases). Per the germline V gene, CDR1 is SEHNR and CDR2 is FQNEAQ (reference sequence). CDR3 size: 16 residues. V lost 5 bases and J 1 base, leaving 18 bases between the germline ends. CDR3 in amino acids: CASSDYRRGRSYEQYF. The CDR3 nucleotides read TGTGCCAGCAGCGATTATCGGAGGGGGCGATCCTACGAGCAGTACTTC. Supplemented by reference TRBV7-9 and TRBJ2-7, the full variable domain reads DTGVSQNPRHKITKRGQNVTFRCDPISEHNRLYWYRQTLGQGPEFLTYFQNEAQLEKSRLLSDRFSAERPKGSFSTLEIQRTEQGDSAMYLCASSDYRRGRSYEQYFGPGTRLTVT.

This clone was detected a few times. J is TRBJ2-3 and V is TRBV5-4; 10 bases align to TRBD2. The V and J ends lost 5 bases and 7 bases, in that order; junction bases with no gene match: 13. CDR3 length equals 16 residues. Germline V gene lookup returns CDR1 SGHNT and CDR2 YYREEE (reference sequence). The CDR3 loop is CASSARSSGSRYTQYF. CDR3 coding DNA: TGTGCCAGCAGTGCGCGTTCTAGCGGGAGTAGATATACGCAGTATTTT.

This chain uses TRBV3-1 (or the pseudogene TRBV3-2) with TRBJ2-1; TRBD1 agrees at 12 bases. The CDR3 has 17 amino acids. Per germline, CDR1 LGHDT and CDR2 YNNKEL (reference sequence). Losses at the gene ends were 0 bases for V and 7 bases for J; bases not matched to a gene: 7. The CDR3 DNA follows: TGTGCCAGCAGCCAAGATAGGGGGGACAGGGGGCTAAATGAGCAGTTCTTC. Translated, it gives CASSQDRGDRGLNEQFF.

V usage is TRBV4-1 and J usage is TRBJ2-1; 7 bases agree with TRBD2. The CDR3 loop spans 16 amino acids. The junction had 4 bases not matched to a gene; V was cut back by 0 bases and J by 2 bases. The germline CDR1 and CDR2 sequences are MGHRA and YSYEKL. This chain's CDR3 is CASSQDRGRAYNEQFF. DNA for the CDR3: TGCGCCAGCAGCCAAGATCGAGGGAGGGCCTACAATGAGCAGTTCTTC.

This clone was observed a few times. This chain connects TRBV6-5 to TRBJ2-5; D might be TRBD1 (6 bases). The CDR3 spans 11 residues. CDR1 MNHEY and CDR2 SVGAGI come from the germline V gene. V was trimmed by 9 bases and J by 7 bases, leaving 12 bases between them. The CDR3 loop is CASSQGGTQYF. CDR3 in DNA: TGTGCCAGTTCCCAAGGGGGGACCCAGTACTTC.

V is TRBV3-1 (or the pseudogene TRBV3-2) and J is TRBJ2-7, with a weak D call TRBD1 (5 bases). The CDR3 contains 13 residues. V lost 4 bases and J lost 2, with 9 bases in between. CDR1 is LGHDT, CDR2 YNNKEL, per germline (reference sequence). CDR3 protein: CASSLRVTYEQYF. The CDR3 DNA sequence: TGTGCCAGCAGCCTCAGGGTAACCTACGAGCAGTACTTC.

This rearrangement joins TRBV5-5 to TRBJ1-4; D is possibly TRBD1 (5 bases). This CDR3 contains 13 residues. Per germline, CDR1 SGHKS and CDR2 YYEKEE (reference sequence). The V end was cut by 5 bases, the J end by 8 bases, with 13 bases between. The CDR3 coding sequence is TGTGCCAGCAGTCCCAGGGCCGAAGAAAAACTGTTTTTT. Translating it yields CASSPRAEEKLFF. Complete variable domain (other parts from reference TRBV5-5 and TRBJ1-4): DAGVTQSPTHLIKTRGQQVTLRCSPISGHKSVSWYQQVLGQGPQFIFQYYEKEERGRGNFPDRFSARQFPNYSSELNVNALLLGDSALYLCASSPRAEEKLFFGSGTQLSVL.

The chain is built from TRBV21-1 and TRBJ2-1; whether TRBD1, the table's D call, matches the DNA was not checked. TRBV21-1 is a pseudogene segment. The CDR3 consists of 20 residues. The CDR3 DNA follows: TGTGCCAGCAGCCCGACGACAGGGGGCCTCGATGCAAATCATTTCGATGAGCAGTTCTTC. It yields the protein CASSPTTGGLDANHFDEQFF.